The 19 T cell receptor beta chains below were found in one sample sequenced in a study of graft-versus-host responses after intestinal transplantation. Sequenced by immunoSEQ multiplex PCR; TCRdb stores in-frame clones only, minus some. Of about 88,000 clones detected, approximately 87% appear once; the ten largest clones hold around 0.11%. The antigens these receptors bind are not known. The sequencing used unstimulated CD4+ T cells sorted from spleen or lymph node cells, collected before intestinal transplant. Every receptor here comes from a human donor who received an intestinal transplant.

The chain is built from TRBV4-2 and TRBJ1-4; possibly TRBD1 for D (6 bases). Per the germline V gene, CDR1 is LGHNA and CDR2 is YNFKEQ. The length of the CDR3 is 13 residues. V dropped 5 bases and J dropped 6 bases, with 10 bases sitting between them. CDR3 region: CASSNPGDEKLFF. The CDR3 DNA follows: TGTGCCAGCAGCAACCCAGGGGATGAAAAACTGTTTTTT.

There are a few counts of this clone. The J gene is TRBJ2-7, the V gene TRBV2; TRBD1 might be the D (6 bases). The V end lost 7 bases, the J end lost 6 bases, and 19 bases lay between the germline ends. The CDR3 covers 14 residues. Germline CDR1 is SNHLY and CDR2 is FYNNEI. The CDR3 DNA is TGTGCCAGCACAGAGAGGGGGAGTAGGACCGAGCAGTACTTC. It yields the protein CASTERGSRTEQYF.

The chain combines TRBV7-2 with TRBJ2-7; 11 nucleotides line up with TRBD1. Germline V gene lookup returns CDR1 SGHTA and CDR2 FQGNSA. The length of the CDR3 is 17 residues. V lost 1 base and J lost 3; bases outside the gene matches: 8. This chain's CDR3 is CASSLGVGTGGIYEQYF. The DNA for the CDR3 is TGTGCCAGCAGCTTAGGAGTTGGGACAGGGGGTATCTACGAGCAGTACTTC.

This clone was detected a few times. The CDR3 region is CASSHRDTGNTIYF. The CDR3 bases are TGTGCCAGCAGCCACCGGGACACCGGAAACACCATATATTTT. The genes are TRBV6-9 and TRBJ1-3; a weak D match, TRBD1 (6 bases). The CDR3 consists of 14 residues. Germline-derived CDR1 and CDR2 are MNHGY and SVAAGI. The germline V and J ends were trimmed by 6 bases and 4 bases, with 13 bases remaining between them.

The CDR3 loop reads CASSLVAGGDTQYF. As DNA, the CDR3 is TGTGCCAGCAGCTTAGTTGCGGGGGGGGATACGCAGTATTTT. The chain is built from TRBV7-9 and TRBJ2-3; 9 bases fit TRBD2. CDR1 and CDR2 (germline): SEHNR, FQNEAQ (reference sequence). J gave up 6 bases and V 1 base, and 2 bases lay outside the gene matches. This CDR3 has 14 amino acids.

This clone turned up a few times. The rearrangement links TRBV6-5 to TRBJ1-6; possible D gene TRBD1, 5 bases. The germline CDR1 and CDR2 sequences are MNHEY and SVGAGI. This CDR3 region has 15 residues. V lost 5 bases and J lost 8, with 16 bases in between. The CDR3 reads CASSIRAVRDSPLHF. CDR3 nucleotide sequence: TGTGCCAGCAGTATCAGGGCGGTTAGAGATTCACCCCTCCACTTT.

The chain joins TRBV5-4 to TRBJ1-2, with a tentative D call TRBD1 (6 bases). There are 14 residues in the CDR3. V lost 4 bases and J 8 bases, leaving 18 bases between the germline ends. CDR1 and CDR2 (germline): SGHNT, YYREEE (reference sequence). Here the CDR3 reads CASSGITGTSGYTF. CDR3 DNA sequence: TGTGCCAGCAGCGGAATCACAGGGACCTCCGGCTACACCTTC.

The chain joins TRBV9 to TRBJ2-1, with no clear D. This CDR3 comprises 13 residues. V was trimmed by 0 bases and J by 7 bases, leaving 8 bases between them. The germline V gene has CDR1 SGDLS and CDR2 YYNGEE. CDR3 in DNA: TGTGCCAGCAGCGTAGAGAGAGAGAATGAGCAGTTCTTC. It specifies CASSVERENEQFF.

CDR3 sequence (DNA): TGTGCCAGCAGCGCTTGGGGGGTTCCAGACGAGCAGTACTTC. Residues: CASSAWGVPDEQYF. The chain employs TRBV5-8 and TRBJ2-7; perhaps TRBD2 as D (6 bases). V shed 4 bases and J shed 5 bases, with 16 bases lying between them. Germline CDR1 SGHTS, CDR2 YDEGEE. The CDR3 has 14 residues. Combining the CDR3 with reference TRBV5-8 and TRBJ2-7 gives the whole variable domain EAGVTQSPTHLIKTRGQQATLRCSPISGHTSVYWYQQALGLGLQFLLWYDEGEERNRGNFPPRFSGRQFPNYSSELNVNALELEDSALYLCASSAWGVPDEQYFGPGTRLTVT.

The chain employs TRBV6-1 and TRBJ2-2; a weak D match, TRBD1 (6 bases). The CDR3 has 19 residues. The ends were cut back, 3 bases at V and 0 bases at J, with 20 bases in the middle. Germline loops: CDR1 MNHNS, CDR2 SASEGT. CDR3 in amino acids: CASSDLIAWDTTNTGELFF. For the CDR3, the DNA is TGTGCCAGCAGTGACCTTATAGCTTGGGACACTACGAACACCGGGGAGCTGTTTTTT.

The J gene is TRBJ1-4, the V gene TRBV5-6, with a tentative D call TRBD1 (6 bases). The CDR3 is made up of 16 amino acids. In germline, CDR1 is SGHDT, CDR2 YYEEEE. Trimming removed 4 bases at V and 0 bases at J, with 13 bases between. The CDR3 DNA reads as TGTGCCAGCAGCCCAATAGGGGGAGCAACTAATGAAAAACTGTTTTTT. Translating gives CASSPIGGATNEKLFF. The whole variable domain, remainder taken from reference TRBV5-6 and TRBJ1-4, is DAGVTQSPTHLIKTRGQQVTLRCSPKSGHDTVSWYQQALGQGPQFIFQYYEEEERQRGNFPDRFSGHQFPNYSSELNVNALLLGDSALYLCASSPIGGATNEKLFFGSGTQLSVL.

V usage is TRBV5-4 and J usage is TRBJ2-2, with unresolved D. CDR3 length equals 13 residues. V lost 1 base and J lost 1, with 2 bases in between. Germline CDR1 reads SGHNT; CDR2 reads YYREEE (reference sequence). CDR3 in amino acids: CASSLQNTGELFF. In DNA form, the CDR3 reads TGTGCCAGCAGCTTGCAGAACACCGGGGAGCTGTTTTTT. Filled out from reference TRBV5-4 and TRBJ2-2, the complete variable domain reads ETGVTQSPTHLIKTRGQQVTLRCSSQSGHNTVSWYQQALGQGPQFIFQYYREEENGRGNFPPRFSGLQFPNYSSELNVNALELDDSALYLCASSLQNTGELFFGEGSRLTVL.

The chain combines TRBV2 with TRBJ2-5; D might be TRBD1 (5 bases). The germline CDR1 and CDR2 sequences are SNHLY and FYNNEI. V lost 6 bases to trimming and J lost 3 bases, with 11 bases between them. This CDR3 is built from 13 residues. CDR3 protein: CASSTIGEETQYF. The CDR3 bases are TGTGCCAGCAGCACGATAGGGGAAGAGACCCAGTACTTC.

The CDR3 region is CASSLEGRTGGGSTDTQYF. For the CDR3, the DNA is TGTGCCAGCAGCTTGGAGGGGCGGACTGGCGGGGGTAGCACAGATACGCAGTATTTT. J is TRBJ2-3 and V is TRBV7-3, with 7 positions matching TRBD2. Germline V gene lookup returns CDR1 SGHTA and CDR2 FQGTGA. The length of the CDR3 is 19 residues. The ends lost 3 bases at V and 0 bases at J; junction bases unmatched: 15.

The chain joins TRBV5-1 to TRBJ2-7; D is possibly TRBD1 (6 bases). The CDR3 has 16 amino acids. Germline values: CDR1 SGHRS, CDR2 YFSETQ. V shed 0 bases and J shed 1 base, with 14 bases lying between them. CDR3 sequence: CASSLAEGHPSYEQYF. The DNA of the CDR3 is TGCGCCAGCAGCTTGGCAGAGGGACACCCGTCCTACGAGCAGTACTTC.

V usage is TRBV4-1 and J usage is TRBJ1-1; D is perhaps TRBD1 (5 bases). CDR1 is MGHRA and CDR2 is YSYEKL in the germline V gene. The CDR3 is 15 amino acids. V gave up 3 bases and J gave up 5 bases, with 16 bases separating them. The chain's CDR3 is CASSHGWGGGTEAFF. The CDR3 DNA reads TGCGCCAGCAGCCACGGCTGGGGGGGAGGGACTGAAGCTTTCTTT.

The V and J genes are TRBV15 and TRBJ1-6; D may be TRBD1 (6 bases). Trimming removed 4 bases from V and 7 bases from J, with 11 bases in between. The CDR3 has 14 residues. The germline CDR1 and CDR2 sequences are LNHNV and YYDKDF (reference sequence). CDR3 in amino acids: CATSKTGTNSPLHF. Written as DNA, the CDR3 is TGTGCCACCAGCAAGACAGGAACGAATTCACCCCTCCACTTT.

The chain combines TRBV9 with TRBJ1-6, with D perhaps matching TRBD1 (5 bases). Trimming removed 3 bases at V and 5 bases at J, with 18 bases between. CDR1 and CDR2 (germline): SGDLS, YYNGEE. This CDR3 spans 17 amino acids. CDR3 residues: CASSAGELGADNSPLHF. The CDR3 DNA sequence: TGTGCCAGCAGCGCGGGGGAACTTGGGGCAGATAATTCACCCCTCCACTTT.

V is TRBV13 and J is TRBJ2-6; possible D gene TRBD1, 6 bases. The CDR3 loop spans 17 amino acids. Germline V lookup: CDR1 PRHDT, CDR2 FYEKMQ (reference sequence). With 4 bases removed from V and 4 bases from J, the gap between germline ends came to 17 bases. This chain's CDR3 is CASSSPGRGKGANVLTF. In nucleotides, the CDR3 is TGTGCCAGCAGCTCCCCGGGCAGGGGCAAGGGGGCCAACGTCCTGACTTTC.